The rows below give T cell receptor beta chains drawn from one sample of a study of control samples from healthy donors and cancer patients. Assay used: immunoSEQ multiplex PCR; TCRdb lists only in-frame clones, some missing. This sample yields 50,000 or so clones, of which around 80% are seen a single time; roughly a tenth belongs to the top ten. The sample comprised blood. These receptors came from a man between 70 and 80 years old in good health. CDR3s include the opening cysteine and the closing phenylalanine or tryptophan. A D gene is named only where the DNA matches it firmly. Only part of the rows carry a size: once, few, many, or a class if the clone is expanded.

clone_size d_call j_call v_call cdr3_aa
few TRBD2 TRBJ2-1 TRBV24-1 CATSSRTSGIPSSYNEQFF
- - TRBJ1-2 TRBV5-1 CASSRGTSEYGYTF
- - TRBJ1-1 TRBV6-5 CASSRQRGGTEAFF
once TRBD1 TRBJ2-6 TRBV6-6 CASSPKWTGGAANVLTF
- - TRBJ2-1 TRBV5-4 CASSLAQWLSGDNEQFF
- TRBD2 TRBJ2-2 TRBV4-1 CASRRLAGGPGELFF
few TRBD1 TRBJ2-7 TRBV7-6 CASSFRGQVEQYF
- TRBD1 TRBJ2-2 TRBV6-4 CASSQGANVGELFF
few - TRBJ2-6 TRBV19 CASSGRLLSGANVLTF
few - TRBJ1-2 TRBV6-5 CASSYKGRAYGYTF
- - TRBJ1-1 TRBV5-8 CASSFLQGRTEAFF
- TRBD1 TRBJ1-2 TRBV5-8 CASSYSGTGGYGYTF
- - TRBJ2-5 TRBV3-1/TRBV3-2 CASSPPQGWETQYF
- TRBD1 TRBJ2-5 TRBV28 CASSLWGTGETQYF
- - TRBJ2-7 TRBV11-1 CASSFGRWAYEQYF
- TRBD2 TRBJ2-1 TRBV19 CASSIDGLAGADEQFF
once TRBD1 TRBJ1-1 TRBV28 CASSLGAGGVNTEAFF
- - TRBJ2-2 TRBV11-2 CASAPTNTGELFF
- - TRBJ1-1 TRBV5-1 CASSSQGPGTEAFF
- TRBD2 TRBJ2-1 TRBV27 CASSLLSGSRYNEQFF
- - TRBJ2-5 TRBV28 CASSLVGQGETQYF
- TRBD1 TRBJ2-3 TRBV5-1 CASSLGTGGVVDTQYF
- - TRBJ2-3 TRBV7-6 CASSSSRSSDTQYF
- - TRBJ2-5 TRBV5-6 CASSLLGLGGETQYF
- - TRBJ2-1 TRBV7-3 CASSPTGGIPLNEQFF
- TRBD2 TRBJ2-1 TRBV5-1 CASSLGLANYNEQFF
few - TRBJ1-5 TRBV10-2 CASGARRQPQHF
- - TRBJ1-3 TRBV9 CASSVAPGNTIYF
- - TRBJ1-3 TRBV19 CASSMSREIRLNTIYF
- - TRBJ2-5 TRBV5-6 CASSQGPGTRTQYF
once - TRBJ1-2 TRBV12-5 CASGRDTRSYGYTF
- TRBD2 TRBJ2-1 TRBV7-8 CASSLGLAAYNEQFF
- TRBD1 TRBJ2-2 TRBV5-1 CATPLTGGGTGELFF
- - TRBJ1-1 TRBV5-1 CASSYLGPENTEAFF
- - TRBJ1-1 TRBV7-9 CASSFYTEAFF
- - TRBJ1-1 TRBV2 CASSFAETGTEAFF
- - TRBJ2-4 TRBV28 CASSFFRGQVAKNIQYF
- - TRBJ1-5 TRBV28 CASSFPRQLSNQPQHF
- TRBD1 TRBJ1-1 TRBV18 CASSSRYRGRDEAFF
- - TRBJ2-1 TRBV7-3 CASSLTGGWYNEQFF
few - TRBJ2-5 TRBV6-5 CASRSWGLQETQYF
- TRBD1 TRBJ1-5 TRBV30 CAWSLGGGFQPQHF
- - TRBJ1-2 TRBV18 CASSLEGRNYGYTF
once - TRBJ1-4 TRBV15 CATSRDRQQNEKLFF
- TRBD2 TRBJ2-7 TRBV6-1 CASSELVYASGSGSDEQYF
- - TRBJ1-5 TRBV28 CASSLARGNNQPQHF
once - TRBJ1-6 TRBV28 CASSLTENSPLHF
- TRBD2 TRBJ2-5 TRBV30 CAWSVPGGARTQYF
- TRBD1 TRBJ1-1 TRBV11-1 CASSFSGGNTEAFF
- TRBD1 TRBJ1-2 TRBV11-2 CASSSPRDRVGYTF
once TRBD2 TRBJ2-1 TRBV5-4 CASSFPGLAKDNEQFF
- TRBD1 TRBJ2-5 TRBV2 CASSSPGQGSETQYF
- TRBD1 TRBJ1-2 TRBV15 CATSRDRDRVYTF
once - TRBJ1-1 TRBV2 CASSEQTTNTEAFF
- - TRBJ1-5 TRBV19 CASSIRDQPQHF
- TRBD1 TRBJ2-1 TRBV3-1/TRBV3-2 CASSLPGQNYNEQFF
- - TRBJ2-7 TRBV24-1 CATSDSVSYEQYF